The 11 T cell receptor beta chains listed next were all sequenced from one sample in a study of T cells in Graves' hyperthyroidism and ophthalmopathy. What was amplified from RNA transcripts were TCR beta CDR3 regions. The TCR CDR3 was amplified in a first-round RT-PCR using the HTBI primer set. TCRdb itself ran the multiplex PCR reads through MiXCR, one entry per CDR3 protein. The data contain 530,000 or so distinct CDR3 sequences, 15% to 20% of them seen just once; the ten biggest clones take up about 16%. Material for sequencing was blood. Receptors originate from a woman between 18 and 29 years old with Graves' ophthalmopathy.

This clonotype was seen more than once but under ten times. The chain has TRBV19 and TRBJ1-5; D gene ambiguous. V lost 7 bases and J lost 3, with 13 bases in between. CDR3 length: 14 amino acids. The V gene's germline CDR1 is LNHDA and CDR2 SQIVND (reference sequence). The CDR3 loop reads CASTKERDNQPQHF. Written as DNA, the CDR3 is TGTGCCAGTACCAAGGAAAGGGACAATCAGCCCCAGCATTTT.

This clonotype has only a few counts. This sequence joins TRBV5-1 and TRBJ2-5, with TRBD1 identical over 7 bases. With 0 bases clipped from V and 5 bases from J, the junction kept 13 bases outside the gene matches. The CDR3 covers 17 residues. CDR1 SGHRS and CDR2 YFSETQ come from the germline V gene. The DNA for the CDR3 is TGCGCCAGCAGCTTGGGACAGGGAACCCCAGAGCGTGAGACCCAGTACTTC. Encoded protein: CASSLGQGTPERETQYF.

This clonotype was counted at least ten times. Here the CDR3 reads CASSFTDRGYEQYF. Written as DNA, the CDR3 is TGTGCCAGCAGCTTTACTGACAGGGGCTACGAGCAGTACTTC. This rearrangement joins TRBV7-9 to TRBJ2-7, with 8 bases matching TRBD1. Germline trimming cut 3 bases from V and 3 bases from J; bases unmatched to any gene: 4. The CDR3 is made up of 14 amino acids. The germline gives CDR1 SEHNR, CDR2 FQNEAQ (reference sequence).

The chain has TRBV5-4 and TRBJ2-4, with TRBD1 matching 8 bases. The CDR3 is made up of 16 amino acids. Germline CDR1 is SGHNT and CDR2 is YYREEE (reference sequence). V was pared by 0 bases and J by 5 bases, with 7 bases of the junction left unmatched. The CDR3 is CASSLAYQGAQNIQYF. For the CDR3, the DNA is TGTGCCAGCAGCTTGGCCTACCAGGGGGCCCAAAACATTCAGTACTTC.

As for this clonotype: The CDR3 does not end in the conserved phenylalanine or tryptophan, so this is likely a read error. This chain connects TRBV27 to TRBJ2-3; D is unresolved. From germline, CDR1 is MNHEY and CDR2 SMNVEV (reference sequence). The ends were cut back, 4 bases at V and 1 base at J, with 9 bases in the middle. The CDR3 is 14 residues long. CDR3 bases: TGTGCCAGCAGTTCTCGGTGGGGCACAGATACGCAGTATCTT. Translating gives CASSSRWGTDTQYL.

Ten or more counts support this clonotype. The rearrangement joins TRBV7-2 to TRBJ1-5, with no clear D. The CDR3 loop spans 14 amino acids. Trimming pared 5 bases from V and 3 bases from J, leaving 11 bases between. The germline V gene encodes CDR1 SGHTA and CDR2 FQGNSA. CDR3 coding DNA: TGTGCCAGCAGCCAAGGACGGCTCAATCAGCCCCAGCATTTT. It specifies CASSQGRLNQPQHF.

Details on this clonotype: At one of its ends the junction is not consistent with the germline gene, which may arise from a read error. V and J are TRBV12-3 or TRBV12-4 and TRBJ2-7; D is possibly TRBD1 (5 bases). The CDR3 is 15 residues long. CDR3: CASSQAAGQSYEQYF. The CDR3 region has the DNA TGCGCCAGCAGCCAAGCAGCAGGGCAGTCCTACGAGCAGTACTTC.

The J gene is TRBJ2-5, the V gene TRBV12-3 or TRBV12-4; D may correspond to TRBD1 or TRBD2 (5 bases each). The V end lost 6 bases, the J end lost 3 bases, and 14 bases lay between the germline ends. The CDR3 has 14 amino acids. For the CDR3, the DNA is TGTGCCAGCAGCCACCCCCGGGACGAAGAGACCCAGTACTTC. Translation gives CASSHPRDEETQYF.

This clonotype has at least ten counts. This chain links TRBV20-1 with TRBJ2-7; 11 bases fit TRBD2. The CDR3 length is 18 residues. From germline, CDR1 is DFQATT and CDR2 SNEGSKA (reference sequence). The V gene end was trimmed by 1 base and the J gene end by 1 base; junction bases not matched to a gene: 12. CDR3 coding DNA: TGCAGTGCTAGAGTATCAACTAGCGGGGGTTACCTATCCTACGAGCAGTACTTC. This sequence encodes CSARVSTSGGYLSYEQYF.

The chain employs TRBV27 and TRBJ1-6; 7 bases agree with TRBD1. The CDR3 consists of 15 residues. V lost 5 bases and J lost 4; bases outside the gene matches: 5. Germline V gene sequence: CDR1 MNHEY, CDR2 SMNVEV (reference sequence). CDR3 sequence: CASSLGTVYNSPLHF. For the CDR3, the DNA is TGTGCCAGCAGTCTTGGGACAGTTTATAATTCACCCCTCCACTTT.

The chain joins TRBV20-1 to TRBJ2-7, with 14 bases identical to TRBD2. This CDR3 is built from 15 residues. V lost 2 bases and J lost 6; bases outside the gene matches: 6. Germline V gives CDR1 DFQATT, CDR2 SNEGSKA (reference sequence). The chain's CDR3 is CSARPGTSGSGEQYF. The CDR3 DNA follows: TGCAGTGCTAGACCGGGGACTAGCGGGAGCGGCGAGCAGTACTTC.